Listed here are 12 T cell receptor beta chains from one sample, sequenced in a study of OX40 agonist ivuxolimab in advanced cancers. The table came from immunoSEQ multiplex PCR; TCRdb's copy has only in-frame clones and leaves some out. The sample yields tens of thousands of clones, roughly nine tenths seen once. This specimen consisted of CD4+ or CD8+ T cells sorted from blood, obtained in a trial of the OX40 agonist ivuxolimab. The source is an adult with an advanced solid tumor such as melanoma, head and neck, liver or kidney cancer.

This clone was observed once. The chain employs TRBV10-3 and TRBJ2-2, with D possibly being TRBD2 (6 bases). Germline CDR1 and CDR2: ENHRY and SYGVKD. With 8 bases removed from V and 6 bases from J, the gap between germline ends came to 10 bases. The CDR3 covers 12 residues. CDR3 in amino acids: CAIRDSPGELFF. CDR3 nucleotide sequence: TGTGCCATCCGGGACTCCCCCGGGGAGCTGTTTTTT.

The CDR3 sequence is CASSFGGPTDTQYF. The CDR3 DNA reads TGCGCCAGCAGCTTTGGCGGACCCACAGATACGCAGTATTTT. This chain joins TRBV5-1 and TRBJ2-3, with D uncertain. Germline lookup yields CDR1 SGHRS and CDR2 YFSETQ. The CDR3 loop spans 14 amino acids. Deletions cut 2 bases from V and 2 bases from J, with 9 bases between.

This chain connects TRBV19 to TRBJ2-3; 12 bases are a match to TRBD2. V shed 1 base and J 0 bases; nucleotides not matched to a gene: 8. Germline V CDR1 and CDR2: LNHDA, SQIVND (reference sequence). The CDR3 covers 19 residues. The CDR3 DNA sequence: TGTGCCAGTAGTATAGGGCACCCTGGACTAGCGGGAAGCACAGATACGCAGTATTTT. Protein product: CASSIGHPGLAGSTDTQYF.

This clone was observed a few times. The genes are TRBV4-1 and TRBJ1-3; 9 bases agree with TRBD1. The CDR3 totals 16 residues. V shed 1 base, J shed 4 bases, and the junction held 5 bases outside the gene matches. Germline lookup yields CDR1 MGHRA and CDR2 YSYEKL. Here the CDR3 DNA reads TGCGCCAGCAGCCAAGGGACAGGGGAGCCCGGAAACACCATATATTTT. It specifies CASSQGTGEPGNTIYF.

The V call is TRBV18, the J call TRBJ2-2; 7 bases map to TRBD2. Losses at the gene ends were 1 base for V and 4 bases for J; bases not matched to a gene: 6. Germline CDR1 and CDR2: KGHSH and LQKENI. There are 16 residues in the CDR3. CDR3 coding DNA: TGTGCCAGCTCACCACTCGTAGCGGGTGCCACCGGGGAGCTGTTTTTT. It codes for CASSPLVAGATGELFF.

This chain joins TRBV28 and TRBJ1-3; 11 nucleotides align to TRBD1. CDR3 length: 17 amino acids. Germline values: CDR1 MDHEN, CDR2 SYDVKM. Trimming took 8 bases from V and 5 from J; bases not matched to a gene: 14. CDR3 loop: CASLGTGGSQGRNTIYF. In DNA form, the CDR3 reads TGTGCCAGCCTCGGGACAGGGGGAAGTCAAGGGAGAAACACCATATATTTT.

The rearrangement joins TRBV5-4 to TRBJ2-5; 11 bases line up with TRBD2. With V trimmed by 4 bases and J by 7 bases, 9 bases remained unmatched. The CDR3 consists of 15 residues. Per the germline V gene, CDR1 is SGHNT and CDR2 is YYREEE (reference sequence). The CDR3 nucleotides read TGTGCCAGCAGCGGGGGACTAGCGGAACGTCGGACCCAGTACTTC. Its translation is CASSGGLAERRTQYF. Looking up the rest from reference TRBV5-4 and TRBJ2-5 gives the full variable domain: ETGVTQSPTHLIKTRGQQVTLRCSSQSGHNTVSWYQQALGQGPQFIFQYYREEENGRGNFPPRFSGLQFPNYSSELNVNALELDDSALYLCASSGGLAERRTQYFGPGTRLLVL.

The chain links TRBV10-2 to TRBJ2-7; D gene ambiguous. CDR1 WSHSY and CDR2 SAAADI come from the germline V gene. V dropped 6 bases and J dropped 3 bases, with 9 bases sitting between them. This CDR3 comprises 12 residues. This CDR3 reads CASRREIYEQYF. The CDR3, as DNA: TGCGCCAGCAGGAGAGAAATCTACGAGCAGTACTTC.

The CDR3 nucleotides read TGTGCCAGCAGTCCACCGGGACTAGCGGGTGTAAAGCAGTACTTC. The encoded protein is CASSPPGLAGVKQYF. The rearrangement joins TRBV28 to TRBJ2-7; 12 bases align to TRBD2. The length of the CDR3 is 15 residues. Germline V gene sequence: CDR1 MDHEN, CDR2 SYDVKM. V lost 5 bases to trimming and J lost 8 bases; unmatched junction nucleotides: 10.

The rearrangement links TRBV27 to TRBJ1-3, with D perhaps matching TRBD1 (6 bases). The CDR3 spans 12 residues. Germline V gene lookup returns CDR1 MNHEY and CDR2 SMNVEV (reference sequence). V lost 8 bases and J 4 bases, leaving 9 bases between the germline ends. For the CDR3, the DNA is TGTGCCAGCTGGGGGGGCGGAAACACCATATATTTT. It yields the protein CASWGGGNTIYF.

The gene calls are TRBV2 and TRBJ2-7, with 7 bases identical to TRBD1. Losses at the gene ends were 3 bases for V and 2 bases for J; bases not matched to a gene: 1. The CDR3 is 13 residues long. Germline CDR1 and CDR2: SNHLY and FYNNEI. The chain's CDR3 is CASSDQGAYEQYF. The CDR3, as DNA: TGTGCCAGCAGTGATCAGGGGGCCTACGAGCAGTACTTC.

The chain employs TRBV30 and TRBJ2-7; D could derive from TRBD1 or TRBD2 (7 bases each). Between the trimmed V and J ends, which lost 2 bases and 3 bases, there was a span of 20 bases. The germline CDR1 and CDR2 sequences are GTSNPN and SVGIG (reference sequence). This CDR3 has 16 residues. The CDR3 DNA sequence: TGTGCCTGGAGTTTGCCAGGGGGTGCGGGAGTCTACGAGCAGTACTTC. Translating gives CAWSLPGGAGVYEQYF.